This T cell receptor (beta chain) emerged from a study of T cell changes during pregnancy in multiple sclerosis. Sequencing was performed with immunoSEQ multiplex PCR; in TCRdb, only in-frame clones are kept and a portion is missing. The sample contains tens of thousands of clones, around 93% of which appear only once. The sequences come from CD4+ T cells from peripheral blood mononuclear cells, collected after pregnancy. The clonotype was recovered from a female donor in good health, enrolled as a control in a pregnancy study.

CDR3 DNA sequence: TGTGCCAGCAGCTTAGCCCGTAGGGGACAGTTAACTGGAAACACCATATATTTT. This encodes CASSLARRGQLTGNTIYF. V is TRBV7-8 and J is TRBJ1-3; 7 nucleotides align to TRBD1. This CDR3 has 18 amino acids. Per the germline V gene, CDR1 is SGHVS and CDR2 is FQNEAQ. V lost 0 bases, J lost 2 bases, and 10 bases stayed unmatched. The full variable domain, in which reference TRBV7-8 and TRBJ1-3 provide the parts outside the CDR3, is GAGVSQSPRYKVAKRGQDVALRCDPISGHVSLFWYQQALGQGPEFLTYFQNEAQLDKSGLPSDRFFAERPEGSVSTLKIQRTQQEDSAVYLCASSLARRGQLTGNTIYFGEGSWLTVV.